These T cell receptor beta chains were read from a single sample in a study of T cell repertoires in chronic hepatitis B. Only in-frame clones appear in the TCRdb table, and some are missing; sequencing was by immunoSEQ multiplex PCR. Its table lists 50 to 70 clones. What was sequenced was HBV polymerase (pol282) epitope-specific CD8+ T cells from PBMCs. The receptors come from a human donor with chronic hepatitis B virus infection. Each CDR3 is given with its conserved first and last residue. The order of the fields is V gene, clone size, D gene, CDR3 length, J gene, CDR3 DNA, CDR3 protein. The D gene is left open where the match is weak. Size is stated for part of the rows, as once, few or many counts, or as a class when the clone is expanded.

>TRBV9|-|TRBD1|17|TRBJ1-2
TGTGCCAGCAGCGGAATCGACAGGGGGCTAACTAACTATGGCTACACCTTC
CASSGIDRGLTNYGYTF
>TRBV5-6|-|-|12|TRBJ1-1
TGTGCCAGCAGCTTGTACAGGAGTGAAGCTTTCTTT
CASSLYRSEAFF
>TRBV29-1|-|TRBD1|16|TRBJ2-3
TGCAGCGTTGAAAAACTCGGACAGGGGGTGATAGATACGCAGTATTTT
CSVEKLGQGVIDTQYF
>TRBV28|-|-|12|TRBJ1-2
TGTGCCAGCAGCCCTCGCAACTATGGCTACACCTTC
CASSPRNYGYTF
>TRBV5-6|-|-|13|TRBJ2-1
TGTGCCAGCAGCTTTGGGGGTCTGGATGAGCAGTTCTTC
CASSFGGLDEQFF
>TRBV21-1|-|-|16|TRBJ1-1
TGTGCCAGCAGCTCATTCATAGCTACACTTCGCACTGAAGCTTTCTTT
CASSSFIATLRTEAFF
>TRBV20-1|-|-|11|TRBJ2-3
TGCAGTGCTAGTTGGGTCGGCTCGCAGTATTTT
CSASWVGSQYF
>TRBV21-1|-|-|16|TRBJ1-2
TGTGCCAGCAGTTGCATAATAGCTAGAAAGACCTATGGCTACACCTTC
CASSCIIARKTYGYTF
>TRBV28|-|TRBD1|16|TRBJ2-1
TGTGCCAGCACCAAACTCGGGGACAGGGGCGACAATGAGCAGTTCTTC
CASTKLGDRGDNEQFF
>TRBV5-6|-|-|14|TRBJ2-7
TGTGCCAGCAGCTTCGCCACCTTCTCCTACGAGCAGTACTTC
CASSFATFSYEQYF
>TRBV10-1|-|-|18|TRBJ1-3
TGCGCCACCCACTCGAAGGGGGGACTTCTTTTCTCTGGAAACACCATATATTTT
CATHSKGGLLFSGNTIYF
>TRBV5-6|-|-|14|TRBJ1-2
TGTGCCAGCAGCTTGGTGGCAGGGAACTATGGCTACACCTTC
CASSLVAGNYGYTF
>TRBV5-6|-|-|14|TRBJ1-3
TGTGCCAGCAGCTTGGTGAGCCTTGGGGACACCATATATTTT
CASSLVSLGDTIYF
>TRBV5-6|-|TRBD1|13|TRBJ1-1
TGTGCCAGCAGCCACACAGGGGGAGCTGAAGCTTTCTTT
CASSHTGGAEAFF
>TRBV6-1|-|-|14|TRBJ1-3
TGTGCCAGCAGTGAAGGCCAGGGTGCGGACACCATATATTTT
CASSEGQGADTIYF
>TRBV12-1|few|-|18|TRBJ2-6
TGTGCCAGCAGCCTTGCGCCTGTAGGACAAAGTCGGGCCAACGTCCTGACTTTC
CASSLAPVGQSRANVLTF
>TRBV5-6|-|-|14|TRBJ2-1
TGTGCCAGCAGCTTGGTAGGGGGGTGGAATGAGCAGTTCTTC
CASSLVGGWNEQFF
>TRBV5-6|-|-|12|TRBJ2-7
TGTGCCAGCAGCTTTATCTCCTACGAGCAGTACTTC
CASSFISYEQYF
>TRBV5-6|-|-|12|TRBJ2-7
TGTGCCAGCAGCTTTGTAGGGAGCGAGCAGTACTTC
CASSFVGSEQYF